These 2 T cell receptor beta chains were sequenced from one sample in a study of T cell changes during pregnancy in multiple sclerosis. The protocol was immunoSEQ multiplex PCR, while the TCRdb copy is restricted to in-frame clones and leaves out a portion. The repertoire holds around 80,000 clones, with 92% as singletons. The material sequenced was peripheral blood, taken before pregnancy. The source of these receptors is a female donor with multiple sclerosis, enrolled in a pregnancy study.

The CDR3 here is CASSLDLGRGRAFF. CDR3 in DNA: TGTGCCAGCAGCTTAGATTTAGGAAGGGGAAGAGCTTTCTTT. The V call is TRBV11-2, the J call TRBJ1-1; weak D call: TRBD1 (5 bases). Germline assignment: CDR1 SGHAT and CDR2 FQNNGV. V dropped 0 bases and J dropped 10 bases, with 15 bases sitting between them. This CDR3 contains 14 residues.

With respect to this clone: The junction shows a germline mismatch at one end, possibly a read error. Here the CDR3 reads CSVEGGYYGYTF. The CDR3 nucleotides are TGCAGCGTTGAAGGGGGCTACTACGGCTACACCTTC. The V gene is TRBV29-1, the J gene TRBJ1-2; D is possibly TRBD1 (5 bases). The CDR3 is 12 amino acids. CDR1 is SQVTM, CDR2 ANQGSEA, per germline.